This entry describes one T cell receptor (beta chain). This specimen comes from a study of blood T cell repertoires in COVID-19. V shed 1 base and J shed 8 bases, with 11 bases lying between them. The CDR3 extends over 14 amino acids. Germline CDR1 LNHNV, CDR2 YYDKDF (reference sequence). Assay used: immunoSEQ multiplex PCR; TCRdb lists only in-frame clones, some missing. Of approximately 88,000 clones listed, approximately 90% are singletons. This chain links TRBV15 with TRBJ1-4; D call uncertain. The sequence was obtained from a male donor with acute or convalescent COVID-19. Source material: peripheral blood. The CDR3 is CATSRGATGEKLFF. The CDR3 bases are TGTGCCACCAGCAGAGGCGCAACCGGGGAAAAACTGTTTTTT.